This entry lists 6 T cell receptor beta chains sequenced from one sample in a study of shared clonotypes between healthy human individuals. Data came from immunoSEQ multiplex PCR; TCRdb stores just in-frame clones and leaves some out. Here the sample spans more than 2 million clones, 95% being singletons. Sequencing was carried out using naive CD4+ T cells sorted from blood. Noted subset: CD45RA+ positively selected. The receptors come from a man between 18 and 29 years old in good health.

The rearrangement joins TRBV25-1 to TRBJ2-1; 7 positions agree with TRBD1. The CDR3 has 13 amino acids. Germline CDR1 is MGHDK and CDR2 is SYGVNS. V lost 7 bases and J lost 6; bases outside the gene matches: 6. CDR3 amino acids: CASTGQLVNEQFF. CDR3 coding DNA: TGTGCCAGCACGGGACAGTTAGTCAATGAGCAGTTCTTC. Full variable domain (outside the CDR3, taken from reference TRBV25-1 and TRBJ2-1): EADIYQTPRYLVIGTGKKITLECSQTMGHDKMYWYQQDPGMELHLIHYSYGVNSTEKGDLSSESTVSRIRTEHFPLTLESARPSHTSQYLCASTGQLVNEQFFGPGTRLTVL.

The rearrangement joins TRBV18 to TRBJ1-1; D gene uncertain. V dropped 2 bases and J dropped 5 bases, with 15 bases sitting between them. The CDR3 consists of 15 residues. Germline lookup yields CDR1 KGHSH and CDR2 LQKENI. CDR3 loop: CASSPEGSPNTEAFF. Written as DNA, the CDR3 is TGTGCCAGCTCACCAGAAGGATCTCCCAATACTGAAGCTTTCTTT.

The chain carries TRBV6-6 and TRBJ1-2; 8 nucleotides line up with TRBD1. Looked up from germline, CDR1 is MNHNY and CDR2 is SVGAGI (reference sequence). The CDR3 has 16 amino acids. The junction had 9 bases not matched to a gene; V was cut back by 2 bases and J by 4 bases. The CDR3 coding sequence is TGTGCCAGCAGTTACGATCCGGGACAGGTTAGCTATGGCTACACCTTC. It yields the protein CASSYDPGQVSYGYTF.

The chain is built from TRBV14 and TRBJ2-5; D is possibly TRBD2 (6 bases). The CDR3 loop spans 15 amino acids. V shed 2 bases and J shed 4 bases, with 14 bases lying between them. Germline V lookup: CDR1 SGHDN, CDR2 FVKESK. The CDR3 is CASSQLGAGAETQYF. In nucleotides, the CDR3 is TGTGCCAGCAGCCAACTGGGAGCGGGTGCAGAGACCCAGTACTTC.

This clone was observed once. CDR3 residues: CASSPNPASGSHIQYF. As DNA, the CDR3 is TGTGCCAGCTCACCAAATCCGGCTAGCGGGAGTCACATTCAGTACTTC. The chain joins TRBV18 to TRBJ2-4; 10 bases match TRBD2. Per the germline V gene, CDR1 is KGHSH and CDR2 is LQKENI. The CDR3 runs 16 residues. Trimming at V came to 2 bases and at J to 8 bases, leaving 9 bases not matched to a gene.

This clone was recorded only once. The chain recombines TRBV11-2 with TRBJ2-1, with 9 bases that match TRBD2. The CDR3 runs to 15 residues. CDR1 is SGHAT, CDR2 FQNNGV, per germline. The ends lost 5 bases at V and 6 bases at J; junction bases unmatched: 8. CDR3 DNA: TGTGCCAGCAGCGATGGGACTAGCAGCTTCAATGAGCAGTTCTTC. It translates to CASSDGTSSFNEQFF.